The 25 T cell receptor beta chains below were found in one sample sequenced in a study of blood T cells in healthy people across ages. It was with a sample-barcoded 5' primer and a J-beta primer mix that a second PCR of about 6 to 12 cycles was run. TCRdb independently ran MiXCR on the 5' RACE reads; one entry per CDR3 protein. The repertoire includes around 800,000 distinct CDR3 sequences, 44% of them detected once, and roughly 18% sits in the top ten. Sequencing was performed on blood. These receptors were taken from a man between 60 and 75 years old in good health.

This clonotype has a handful of counts. This chain uses TRBV12-3 or TRBV12-4 with TRBJ2-5; 10 bases are shared with TRBD1. J gave up 1 base and V 5 bases, and 10 bases lay outside the gene matches. This CDR3 spans 17 amino acids. CDR3: CASSPPPGTGAQETQYF. The CDR3 coding sequence is TGTGCCAGCAGTCCGCCCCCCGGGACAGGGGCCCAAGAGACCCAGTACTTC.

The rearrangement joins TRBV27 to TRBJ2-3, with 11 bases aligning to TRBD2. V shed 7 bases and J 6 bases; nucleotides not matched to a gene: 9. This CDR3 is built from 15 residues. Germline CDR1 MNHEY, CDR2 SMNVEV (reference sequence). Here the CDR3 reads CASKLLAGVGDTQYF. CDR3 in DNA: TGTGCCAGCAAACTACTAGCGGGGGTTGGGGATACGCAGTATTTT.

CDR3 sequence (DNA): TGTGCCAGCAGCTTAGCTTCTCTAGCGGGTACAGATACGCAGTATTTT. It encodes CASSLASLAGTDTQYF. The rearrangement joins TRBV7-2 to TRBJ2-3; 8 nucleotides match TRBD2. Germline V CDR1 and CDR2: SGHTA, FQGNSA. V was clipped by 0 bases and J by 3 bases; unmatched bases: 5. This CDR3 is 16 amino acids long.

V and J are TRBV6-1 and TRBJ1-6; D is possibly TRBD1 (6 bases). Trimming pared 8 bases from V and 10 bases from J, leaving 30 bases between. CDR3 length: 18 residues. The germline gives CDR1 MNHNS, CDR2 SASEGT. The CDR3 is CASSLQGDTILRRSPLHF. The CDR3 DNA is TGTGCCAGCTCACTACAAGGGGACACGATACTCCGACGCTCACCCCTCCACTTT.

V gene TRBV10-2 combines with J gene TRBJ2-3; D may be TRBD1 or TRBD2 (6 bases each). CDR1 is WSHSY and CDR2 is SAAADI in the germline V gene. The CDR3 length is 12 residues. V shed 11 bases and J shed 2 bases, with 11 bases lying between them. CDR3 sequence: CAAGGTTDTQYF. CDR3 in DNA: TGCGCCGCCGGGGGCACCACAGATACGCAGTATTTT.

This clonotype has just one count. V is TRBV4-1 and J is TRBJ1-2; D unclear. The ends were cut back, 0 bases at V and 8 bases at J, with 7 bases in the middle. The CDR3 consists of 12 residues. Germline CDR1 reads MGHRA; CDR2 reads YSYEKL. The CDR3 region is CASSQDMGGYTF. The CDR3 DNA reads as TGCGCCAGCAGCCAAGATATGGGCGGCTACACCTTC.

The chain recombines TRBV27 with TRBJ1-2, with D perhaps TRBD1 (6 bases). The germline V gene encodes CDR1 MNHEY and CDR2 SMNVEV (reference sequence). V was clipped by 5 bases and J by 0 bases, with 10 bases between them. There are 14 residues in the CDR3. The CDR3 region has the DNA TGTGCCAGCAGTGGACAGATATCTAACTATGGCTACACCTTC. This translates into CASSGQISNYGYTF.

V usage is TRBV5-1 and J usage is TRBJ2-3, with D possibly TRBD2 on 6 matching bases. The germline gives CDR1 SGHRS, CDR2 YFSETQ. There are 15 residues in the CDR3. V lost 1 base and J 2 bases, leaving 11 bases between the germline ends. The chain's CDR3 is CASSLSGGITDTQYF. CDR3 DNA: TGCGCCAGCAGCTTGAGTGGGGGGATCACAGATACGCAGTATTTT. Full variable domain (outside the CDR3, taken from reference TRBV5-1 and TRBJ2-3): KAGVTQTPRYLIKTRGQQVTLSCSPISGHRSVSWYQQTPGQGLQFLFEYFSETQRNKGNFPGRFSGRQFSNSRSEMNVSTLELGDSALYLCASSLSGGITDTQYFGPGTRLTVL.

This clonotype occurred a few times. The gene calls are TRBV14 and TRBJ1-1, with unresolved D. From germline, CDR1 is SGHDN and CDR2 FVKESK. Trimming removed 1 base at V and 6 bases at J, with 9 bases between. This CDR3 is built from 13 residues. CDR3 amino acids: CASSQGRGAEAFF. The CDR3, as DNA: TGTGCCAGCAGCCAAGGGAGAGGCGCTGAAGCTTTCTTT.

The chain uses TRBV2 and TRBJ2-3, with D possibly being TRBD1 or TRBD2 (5 bases each). In germline, CDR1 is SNHLY, CDR2 FYNNEI. The CDR3 is 13 amino acids. The V end lost 6 bases, the J end lost 14 bases, and 21 bases lay between the germline ends. The CDR3 bases are TGTGCCAGCAGGGCGGACCGGGGCGTGCTTTGGTATTTT. Translation: CASRADRGVLWYF.

This rearrangement joins TRBV12-3 or TRBV12-4 to TRBJ1-5; 10 bases are a match to TRBD1. The ends lost 6 bases at V and 2 bases at J; junction bases unmatched: 4. The CDR3 covers 15 residues. The CDR3 DNA reads TGTGCCAGCAGGGGACAGGGGCTAGGCAATCAGCCCCAGCATTTT. Protein product: CASRGQGLGNQPQHF.

In this sample, this clonotype turned up many times. The chain carries TRBV6-2 or TRBV6-3 and TRBJ2-5; 7 nucleotides match TRBD1. Germline V gene sequence: CDR1 MNHEY, CDR2 SVGEGT. CDR3 length: 16 residues. The junction had 10 bases not matched to a gene; V was cut back by 6 bases and J by 0 bases. The CDR3 coding sequence is TGTGCCAGCAGCTCCCCGCCGGGACAGAACCAAGAGACCCAGTACTTC. Amino acids: CASSSPPGQNQETQYF.

J is TRBJ1-4 and V is TRBV2, with no clear D. Trimming removed 9 bases from V and 7 bases from J, with 12 bases in between. In germline, CDR1 is SNHLY, CDR2 FYNNEI. The CDR3 runs to 12 residues. The CDR3 coding sequence is TGTGCCAGAGGGAGTCGGGGTGAAAAACTGTTTTTT. Translated, it gives CARGSRGEKLFF.

The chain combines TRBV11-1 with TRBJ2-7; the D gene is possibly TRBD1 (6 bases). Trimming cost V 4 bases and J 2 bases, with 12 bases left between them. Germline V gene sequence: CDR1 SGHAT, CDR2 FQDESV (reference sequence). There are 14 residues in the CDR3. The CDR3 protein is CASSSRGWAYEQYF. For the CDR3, the DNA is TGTGCCAGCAGCTCGAGGGGGTGGGCCTACGAGCAGTACTTC.

This clonotype appeared a few times. V usage is TRBV2 and J usage is TRBJ1-5; D uncertain. The CDR3 is 15 residues long. CDR1 is SNHLY and CDR2 is FYNNEI in the germline V gene. V lost 2 bases, J lost 2 bases, and 10 bases lay in between. The CDR3 coding sequence is TGTGCCAGCAGTGAACGTGGGGTCGGCAATCAGCCCCAGCATTTT. Translation gives CASSERGVGNQPQHF.

V gene TRBV20-1 combines with J gene TRBJ1-5, with 7 bases identical to TRBD1. Germline lookup yields CDR1 DFQATT and CDR2 SNEGSKA (reference sequence). The CDR3 has 14 residues. The V and J ends lost 1 base and 4 bases, in that order; junction bases with no gene match: 4. DNA of the CDR3: TGCAGTGCTAGAGTTCGGACAGGTAATCAGCCCCAGCATTTT. It specifies CSARVRTGNQPQHF.

The chain links TRBV21-1 to TRBJ2-5; the table's D call, TRBD1, has no DNA check behind it. TRBV21-1 constitutes a pseudogene. The CDR3 is 13 amino acids. As DNA, the CDR3 is TGTGCCAGCACCCCGGGTGACAGAGAGACCCAGTACTTC. Amino acids: CASTPGDRETQYF.

The chain is built from TRBV20-1 and TRBJ2-7; perhaps TRBD1 as D (6 bases). Trimming took off 2 bases at V and 2 bases at J, with 10 bases between the two ends. The CDR3 loop spans 13 amino acids. Germline-derived CDR1 and CDR2 are DFQATT and SNEGSKA (reference sequence). In DNA, the CDR3 is TGCAGTGCTAGAACAGGGAATCCCTACGAGCAGTACTTC. This sequence encodes CSARTGNPYEQYF.

The V gene is TRBV6-2 or TRBV6-3, the J gene TRBJ2-3, with D perhaps TRBD1 or TRBD2 (5 bases each). From germline, CDR1 is MNHEY and CDR2 SVGEGT. This CDR3 is 15 amino acids long. Between the trimmed V and J ends, which lost 0 bases and 1 base, there was a span of 8 bases. The CDR3 coding sequence is TGTGCCAGCAGTTACTCGGGGGTCCGCACAGATACGCAGTATTTT. It codes for CASSYSGVRTDTQYF.

The chain joins TRBV4-3 to TRBJ1-3; D remains ambiguous. The CDR3 extends over 15 amino acids. The ends were cut back, 4 bases at V and 0 bases at J, with 10 bases in the middle. Germline values: CDR1 LGHNA, CDR2 YSLEER. For the CDR3, the DNA is TGCGCCAGCAGCCCAGCATCAGGCTCTGGAAACACCATATATTTT. Translated, it gives CASSPASGSGNTIYF.

The chain joins TRBV14 to TRBJ2-1, with a weak D call TRBD2 (5 bases). Germline V lookup: CDR1 SGHDN, CDR2 FVKESK. The CDR3 has 14 residues. V lost 1 base and J lost 6, with 10 bases in between. This CDR3 is CASSQVREGNEQFF. CDR3 DNA: TGTGCCAGCAGCCAAGTTAGAGAGGGCAATGAGCAGTTCTTC.

This chain connects TRBV20-1 to TRBJ1-2, with D perhaps TRBD1 (6 bases). Between the trimmed V and J ends, which lost 1 base and 4 bases, there was a span of 10 bases. Germline lookup yields CDR1 DFQATT and CDR2 SNEGSKA (reference sequence). The CDR3 is 13 residues long. The CDR3 protein is CSARGEGGYGYTF. The CDR3 DNA is TGCAGTGCTAGAGGGGAAGGGGGCTATGGCTACACCTTC.

This chain uses TRBV3-1 with TRBJ2-2; 7 bases line up with TRBD1. Germline CDR1 is LGHDT and CDR2 is YNNKEL (reference sequence). Germline trimming cut 2 bases from V and 3 bases from J; bases unmatched to any gene: 3. The CDR3 is 15 residues long. The CDR3: CASSQYDRDTGELFF. CDR3 nucleotides: TGTGCCAGCAGCCAATATGACAGGGACACCGGGGAGCTGTTTTTT.

This clonotype was seen at least ten times. The CDR3 is CASSVDDGGAQYF. The CDR3, as DNA: TGTGCCAGCAGCGTAGACGACGGAGGTGCGCAGTATTTT. This sequence joins TRBV9 and TRBJ2-3, with a tentative D call TRBD2 (5 bases). Trimming took 0 bases from V and 10 from J, leaving 12 bases between them. This CDR3 spans 13 amino acids. The germline V gene has CDR1 SGDLS and CDR2 YYNGEE.

V usage is TRBV11-2 and J usage is TRBJ2-7, with TRBD1 matching over 8 bases. The junction had 15 bases not matched to a gene; V was cut back by 5 bases and J by 6 bases. The germline gives CDR1 SGHAT, CDR2 FQNNGV. The CDR3 loop spans 16 amino acids. This CDR3 reads CASSLATGQGSGEQYF. As DNA, the CDR3 is TGTGCCAGCAGCCTCGCAACCGGACAGGGTTCAGGCGAGCAGTACTTC.